Listed here are 9 T cell receptor beta chains from one sample, sequenced in a study of blood T cell repertoires in COVID-19. Produced via immunoSEQ multiplex PCR; TCRdb's table is partial and in-frame only. The sample contains about 120,000 clones, 85% to 90% of which appear only once. Input material: peripheral blood. The receptors come from a human donor in a cohort sampled during active COVID-19.

The sample holds one count of this clone. This sequence joins TRBV5-8 and TRBJ2-3; D unclear. There are 16 residues in the CDR3. Trimming took off 0 bases at V and 3 bases at J, with 14 bases between the two ends. Germline V CDR1 and CDR2: SGHTS, YDEGEE. The CDR3 sequence: CASSLALRSTTDTQYF. In DNA form, the CDR3 reads TGTGCCAGCAGCTTGGCCTTGCGGTCTACTACAGATACGCAGTATTTT. The full variable domain, rest sourced from reference TRBV5-8 and TRBJ2-3, is EAGVTQSPTHLIKTRGQQATLRCSPISGHTSVYWYQQALGLGLQFLLWYDEGEERNRGNFPPRFSGRQFPNYSSELNVNALELEDSALYLCASSLALRSTTDTQYFGPGTRLTVL.

J is TRBJ1-1 and V is TRBV3-1 (or the pseudogene TRBV3-2); D gene uncertain. This CDR3 has 14 residues. Trimming took 2 bases from V and 5 from J, leaving 12 bases between them. Per germline, CDR1 LGHDT and CDR2 YNNKEL (reference sequence). CDR3 DNA: TGTGCCAGCAGCCAAAGGCTGGGAGGAACTGAAGCTTTCTTT. Its translation is CASSQRLGGTEAFF.

The chain carries TRBV6-6 and TRBJ2-2; no reliable D call. Germline lookup yields CDR1 MNHNY and CDR2 SVGAGI (reference sequence). Deletions cut 0 bases from V and 6 bases from J, with 5 bases between. This CDR3 region has 13 residues. Written as DNA, the CDR3 is TGTGCCAGCAGTTACTCGTTCTCCGGGGAGCTGTTTTTT. Translation gives CASSYSFSGELFF.

The J gene is TRBJ1-5, the V gene TRBV3-1 (or the pseudogene TRBV3-2), with a weak D call TRBD1 (6 bases). Trimming stripped 3 bases from V and 10 bases from J, with 16 bases between. This CDR3 is 14 amino acids long. CDR1 is LGHDT, CDR2 YNNKEL, per germline (reference sequence). CDR3 in amino acids: CASSQQTGIGPQHF. CDR3 DNA: TGTGCCAGCAGCCAGCAGACAGGTATAGGACCCCAGCATTTT.

The chain joins TRBV4-1 to TRBJ2-3, with D maybe TRBD1 (6 bases). Germline V gene data show CDR1 as MGHRA and CDR2 as YSYEKL. This CDR3 comprises 17 residues. V lost 0 bases and J 3 bases, leaving 16 bases between the germline ends. The CDR3 loop reads CASSQESGRGWTDTQYF. CDR3 in DNA: TGCGCCAGCAGCCAAGAAAGCGGCAGGGGTTGGACAGATACGCAGTATTTT.

This chain connects TRBV14 to TRBJ2-1; possibly TRBD2 for D (5 bases). CDR1 SGHDN and CDR2 FVKESK come from the germline V gene. This CDR3 has 11 residues. Between the trimmed V and J ends, which lost 7 bases and 8 bases, there was a span of 9 bases. CDR3 coding DNA: TGTGCCAGCACCGGAGGCCATGAGCAGTTCTTC. This sequence encodes CASTGGHEQFF.

CDR3 in amino acids: CASSDDPSGPEYF. Written as DNA, the CDR3 is TGTGCCAGCAGCGATGACCCTAGCGGGCCTGAGTACTTC. The chain has TRBV6-5 and TRBJ2-7, with 8 positions matching TRBD2. The V segment lost 6 bases and the J segment 11 bases; nucleotides outside the gene matches: 12. Germline CDR1 and CDR2: MNHEY and SVGAGI. This CDR3 is built from 13 residues.

The V gene is TRBV2, the J gene TRBJ1-5; a weak D match, TRBD1 (5 bases). The germline V and J ends were trimmed by 9 bases and 4 bases, with 7 bases remaining between them. There are 11 residues in the CDR3. The germline gives CDR1 SNHLY, CDR2 FYNNEI. The CDR3: CASGGNQPQHF. The CDR3 bases are TGTGCCAGTGGGGGGAATCAGCCCCAGCATTTT.

The gene calls are TRBV14 and TRBJ2-7, with 8 bases fitting TRBD1. The CDR3 extends over 13 amino acids. CDR1 is SGHDN and CDR2 is FVKESK in the germline V gene. V was clipped by 1 base and J by 9 bases; unmatched bases: 5. The CDR3 region is CASSQGQGNLQYF. CDR3 nucleotide sequence: TGTGCCAGCAGCCAAGGACAGGGGAACTTGCAGTACTTC.